A selection of T cell receptor beta chains follows, all from one sample in a study of cytomegalovirus exposure and HLA in healthy donors. Libraries were prepared by immunoSEQ multiplex PCR; TCRdb keeps only in-frame clonotypes and omits some of them. The data contain 150,000 or so clones, 70% to 90% of them singletons. Sequencing was done on a sample of PBMCs. These receptors were taken from a woman aged 25 to 39 in good health and CMV-seropositive. CDR3s include the opening cysteine and the closing phenylalanine or tryptophan. The D gene is left open where the match is weak. Not all rows give a size; the values are once, few, many and, for expanded clones, a class.

D gene	V gene	CDR3 length	J gene	clone size	CDR3 protein	CDR3 DNA
-	TRBV9	15	TRBJ1-2	-	CASSVVSQGYSGYTF	TGTGCCAGCAGCGTAGTGTCCCAGGGTTACAGTGGCTACACCTTC
TRBD1	TRBV7-9	17	TRBJ1-6	few	CASSSVSGGAGNSPLHF	TGTGCCAGCAGCTCCGTATCAGGGGGCGCAGGAAATTCACCCCTCCACTTT
-	TRBV5-1	14	TRBJ2-3	-	CASSSASGTDTQYF	TGCGCCAGCAGTTCGGCTAGCGGCACAGATACGCAGTATTTT
-	TRBV19	15	TRBJ1-6	-	CASSPGSSYNSPLHF	TGTGCCAGTAGTCCTGGTAGCTCCTATAATTCACCCCTCCACTTT
-	TRBV7-2	13	TRBJ2-7	-	CASSLEAGYEQYF	TGTGCCAGCAGCTTAGAGGCGGGTTACGAGCAGTACTTC
-	TRBV25-1	18	TRBJ2-1	-	CASSEFGRGRLSYNEQFF	TGTGCCAGCAGTGAATTCGGGCGGGGAAGACTCTCCTACAATGAGCAGTTCTTC
-	TRBV5-1	16	TRBJ2-7	-	CASSLRPTRAGSEQYF	TGCGCCAGCAGCTTGCGACCCACTAGAGCCGGGAGCGAGCAGTACTTC
TRBD1	TRBV5-4	15	TRBJ1-4	-	CASSPGQGGNEKLFF	TGTGCCAGCAGCCCAGGACAGGGGGGGAATGAAAAACTGTTTTTT
TRBD1	TRBV14	15	TRBJ2-7	-	CASSQPGQGAREQYF	TGTGCCAGCAGCCAACCAGGACAGGGGGCGCGCGAGCAGTACTTC
TRBD2	TRBV11-3	13	TRBJ2-3	once	CASGRADADTQYF	TGTGCCAGCGGGAGGGCCGATGCAGATACGCAGTATTTT
TRBD2	TRBV6-1	13	TRBJ2-4	-	CASSELAGLIQYF	TGTGCCAGCAGTGAACTAGCGGGCCTCATTCAGTACTTC
TRBD1	TRBV27	15	TRBJ2-1	-	CASSLSGTGAYEQFF	TGTGCCAGCAGTTTATCGGGGACAGGGGCATATGAGCAGTTCTTC
TRBD2	TRBV5-1	17	TRBJ2-1	-	CASSLRTSGRAGDEQFF	TGCGCCAGCAGCTTACGGACTAGCGGGAGGGCGGGGGATGAGCAGTTCTTC
-	TRBV10-2	15	TRBJ2-3	-	CASSPRDLGVDTQYF	TGCGCCAGCAGCCCCCGGGACTTGGGAGTGGATACGCAGTATTTT
TRBD2	TRBV28	14	TRBJ2-1	-	CASSRAGAYNEQFF	TGTGCCAGCAGTAGGGCGGGAGCCTACAATGAGCAGTTCTTC
-	TRBV2	15	TRBJ2-4	-	CASRTELLAKNIQYF	TGTGCCAGTCGGACAGAGCTACTAGCCAAAAACATTCAGTACTTC
-	TRBV5-1	15	TRBJ2-1	-	CASSLAAGSYNEQFF	TGCGCCAGCAGCTTGGCCGCAGGCTCCTACAATGAGCAGTTCTTC
-	TRBV5-1	14	TRBJ2-5	-	CASRTAGNQETQYF	TGCGCCAGCAGGACGGCGGGGAACCAAGAGACCCAGTACTTC
TRBD1	TRBV5-1	13	TRBJ2-7	-	CASSWDRTYEQYF	TGCGCCAGCAGCTGGGACAGAACCTACGAGCAGTACTTC
TRBD1	TRBV2	18	TRBJ1-1	-	CAGSYDWTGGAKSGEAFF	TGTGCCGGTTCTTATGACTGGACAGGGGGCGCCAAGAGTGGTGAAGCTTTCTTT
TRBD2	TRBV19	14	TRBJ2-7	-	CASSPQRGTYEQYF	TGTGCCAGTTCGCCCCAGCGGGGAACCTACGAGCAGTACTTC
-	TRBV27	15	TRBJ1-2	-	CASSDSSLHNYGYTF	TGTGCCAGCAGTGACTCCTCCTTACATAACTATGGCTACACCTTC
TRBD1	TRBV28	13	TRBJ1-2	-	CATAWTGGRGYTF	TGTGCCACCGCTTGGACAGGGGGCAGGGGCTACACCTTC
TRBD2	TRBV28	16	TRBJ2-7	-	CASSSGLAGGSYEQYF	TGTGCCAGCAGTTCGGGACTAGCGGGAGGATCGTACGAGCAGTACTTC
-	TRBV5-1	15	TRBJ2-4	few	CASSLEWGHKNIQYF	TGCGCCAGCAGCTTGGAGTGGGGGCACAAAAACATTCAGTACTTC
-	TRBV7-6	17	TRBJ2-2	-	CASSRGKNAPNTGELFF	TGTGCCAGCAGCCGCGGAAAAAACGCCCCGAACACCGGGGAGCTGTTTTTT
-	TRBV4-1	14	TRBJ1-5	-	CASSRGGSNQPQHF	TGCGCCAGCAGCCGAGGTGGGAGCAATCAGCCCCAGCATTTT
-	TRBV5-5	14	TRBJ1-5	few	CASSNSYSNQPQHF	TGTGCCAGTTCTAATAGTTATAGCAATCAGCCCCAGCATTTT
-	TRBV7-6	13	TRBJ2-7	medium-sized	CASSLGTRYEQYF	TGTGCCAGCAGCTTAGGGACACGGTACGAGCAGTACTTC
TRBD2	TRBV29-1	15	TRBJ2-3	-	CSAQTSGSGTDTQYF	TGCAGCGCCCAGACTAGCGGGAGTGGGACAGATACGCAGTATTTT
-	TRBV28	19	TRBJ2-3	-	CASKPAPRGHRTRPDTQYF	TGTGCCAGCAAGCCCGCCCCCCGGGGACACCGGACCCGGCCAGATACGCAGTATTTT
-	TRBV9	11	TRBJ2-7	-	CASSVGLTQYF	TGTGCCAGCAGCGTAGGACTAACCCAGTACTTC
TRBD1	TRBV6-5	13	TRBJ1-1	-	CASSGQGATEAFF	TGTGCCAGCTCGGGACAGGGGGCCACTGAAGCTTTCTTT
-	TRBV7-9	14	TRBJ2-5	-	CASSPPVSQETQYF	TGTGCCAGCAGCCCCCCCGTTTCCCAAGAGACCCAGTACTTC
-	TRBV19	16	TRBJ1-5	-	CASSTAFAYSNQPQHF	TGTGCCAGTAGTACCGCCTTCGCCTATAGCAATCAGCCCCAGCATTTT
TRBD2	TRBV28	16	TRBJ2-3	-	CASSSISGRAADTQYF	TGTGCCAGCAGTTCTATTAGCGGGAGGGCCGCAGATACGCAGTATTTT
-	TRBV19	17	TRBJ2-1	-	CASSIVARGPPGDEQFF	TGTGCCAGTAGTATAGTGGCGCGGGGGCCCCCAGGGGATGAGCAGTTCTTC
-	TRBV18	15	TRBJ2-7	-	CASSPRAGTATEQYF	TGTGCCAGCTCACCACGGGCGGGGACCGCTACCGAGCAGTACTTC